This passage covers 7 T cell receptor beta chains from one sample sequenced in a study of T cells in women clearing cervical HPV infection. Profiling relied on immunoSEQ multiplex PCR, and the TCRdb table lists in-frame clones only, not all of them. The data show about 25,000 clones, and the top ten clones hold 3.5% to 4.5%. Source material: blood buffy coat. Receptors originate from a woman between 18 and 69 years old with a cervical HPV16 infection that either progressed to CIN3+ or cleared (not recorded which).

Remarks on this clone: The read comes to an end 3 residues before the CDR3 does, leaving the germline J gene to fill in the end. This chain connects TRBV7-2 to TRBJ1-2, with D unclear. Trimming took 4 bases from V and 4 from J, leaving 16 bases between them. The CDR3 loop spans 15 amino acids. The germline CDR1 and CDR2 sequences are SGHTA and FQGNSA. CDR3 region: CASSSQMIQGYGYTF. The DNA read from the CDR3 is TGTGCCAGCAGCTCACAAATGATCCAAGGCTATGGC.

Details on this clone: The sequenced fragment ends 3 residues before the CDR3 boundary, so the rest is inferred from the germline J gene. The chain recombines TRBV30 with TRBJ1-5; no clear D gene. Looked up from germline, CDR1 is GTSNPN and CDR2 is SVGIG (reference sequence). The CDR3 consists of 13 residues. V was trimmed by 2 bases and J by 5 bases, leaving 10 bases between them. The CDR3 bases that were read are TGTGCCTGGAGTCGCCAGGAGGATCAGCCC. Encoded protein: CAWSRQEDQP. The entire CDR3 is CAWSRQEDQPQHF.

Comment on this clone: The read finishes 3 residues shy of the CDR3 end, and the germline J gene is used to complete it. J is TRBJ1-2 and V is TRBV11-2, with D unresolved. CDR1 and CDR2 from the germline V gene are SGHAT and FQNNGV. This CDR3 contains 12 residues. The DNA read from the CDR3 is TGTGCCAGCAGCTCCAACACAGATACC. It codes for CASSSNTDT. The CDR3 as a whole reads CASSSNTDTYTF.

A note on this clone: The read ends 3 residues early relative to the CDR3; the germline J gene fills the gap. The genes are TRBV5-1 and TRBJ1-1, with D unclear. Germline V CDR1 and CDR2: SGHRS, YFSETQ. The CDR3 length is 13 residues. The V gene lost 0 bases and the J gene lost 4 bases, with 7 bases spanning the gap. CDR3 bases read: TGCGCCAGCAGCTTGGTACGGGGCACTGAA. Translation: CASSLVRGTE. The CDR3 in full is CASSLVRGTEAFF.

As for this clone: The read comes to an end 3 residues before the CDR3 does, leaving the germline J gene to fill in the end. The J gene is TRBJ2-3, the V gene TRBV5-1, with 8 bases aligning to TRBD1. The CDR3 is made up of 16 amino acids. In germline, CDR1 is SGHRS, CDR2 YFSETQ. This CDR3 reads CASSLASDRAQETQYF. The sequenced CDR3 bases are TGCGCCAGCAGCTTGGCCTCGGACAGGGCCCAAGAGACG.

With regard to this clone: The missing CDR3 end, 3 residues past where the read stops, is filled in from the germline J gene. The chain has TRBV20-1 and TRBJ2-7, with D tentatively TRBD2 (5 bases). Germline CDR1 is DFQATT and CDR2 is SNEGSKA (reference sequence). Trimming pared 0 bases from V and 4 bases from J, leaving 13 bases between. CDR3 length: 14 amino acids. The part of the CDR3 DNA that was read is TGCAGTGCTAGAGATCCGGGGAAACGGTACGAG. Protein sequence: CSARDPGKRYE. Given in full, the CDR3 is CSARDPGKRYEQYF.

As for this clone: With the read ending 3 residues before the CDR3 end, the germline J gene is used to fill in that end. The chain recombines TRBV7-3 with TRBJ1-1; D may be TRBD1 (6 bases). V was cut by 5 bases and J by 1 base, with 14 bases left in between. Looked up from germline, CDR1 is SGHTA and CDR2 is FQGTGA. The length of the CDR3 is 15 residues. The CDR3 DNA, read in part, is TGTGCCAGCAGCCCCCAGGGACATCCGAACACTGAA. It codes for CASSPQGHPNTE. The complete CDR3 sequence is CASSPQGHPNTEAFF.